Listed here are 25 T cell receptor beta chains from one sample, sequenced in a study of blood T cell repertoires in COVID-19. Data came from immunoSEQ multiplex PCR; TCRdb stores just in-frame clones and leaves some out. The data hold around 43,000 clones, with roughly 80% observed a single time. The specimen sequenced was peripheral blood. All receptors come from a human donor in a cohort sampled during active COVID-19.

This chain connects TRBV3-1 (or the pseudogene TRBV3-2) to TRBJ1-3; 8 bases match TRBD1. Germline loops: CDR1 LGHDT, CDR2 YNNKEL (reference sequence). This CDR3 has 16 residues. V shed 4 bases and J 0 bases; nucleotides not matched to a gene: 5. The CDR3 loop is CASSRGQGVSGNTIYF. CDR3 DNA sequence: TGTGCCAGCAGCCGAGGACAGGGCGTCTCTGGAAACACCATATATTTT.

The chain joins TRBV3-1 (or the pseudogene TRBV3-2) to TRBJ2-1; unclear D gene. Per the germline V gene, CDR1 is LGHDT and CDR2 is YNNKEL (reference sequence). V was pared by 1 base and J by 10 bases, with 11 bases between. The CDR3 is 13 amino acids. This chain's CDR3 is CASSQGVVGEQFF. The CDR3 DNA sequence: TGTGCCAGCAGCCAAGGGGTGGTCGGGGAGCAGTTCTTC.

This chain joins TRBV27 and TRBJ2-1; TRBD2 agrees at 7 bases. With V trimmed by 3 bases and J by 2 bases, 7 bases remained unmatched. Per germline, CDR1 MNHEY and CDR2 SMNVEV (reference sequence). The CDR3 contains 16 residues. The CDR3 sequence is CASSFGAGVPYNEQFF. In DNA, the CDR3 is TGTGCCAGCAGTTTTGGGGCGGGGGTACCCTACAATGAGCAGTTCTTC.

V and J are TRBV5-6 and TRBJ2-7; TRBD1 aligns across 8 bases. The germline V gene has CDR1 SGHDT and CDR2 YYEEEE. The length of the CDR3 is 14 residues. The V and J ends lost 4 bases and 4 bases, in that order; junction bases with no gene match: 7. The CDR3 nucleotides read TGTGCCAGCAGCCCGTGGACAGGGCGGTACGAGCAGTACTTC. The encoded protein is CASSPWTGRYEQYF.

CDR3 sequence: CASSVSSSANTGELFF. Written as DNA, the CDR3 is TGTGCCAGCAGCGTCTCTAGCAGCGCGAACACCGGGGAGCTGTTTTTT. The rearrangement joins TRBV9 to TRBJ2-2; the D gene is possibly TRBD2 (5 bases). CDR3 size: 16 residues. Trimming removed 2 bases from V and 0 bases from J, with 11 bases in between. The germline gives CDR1 SGDLS, CDR2 YYNGEE.

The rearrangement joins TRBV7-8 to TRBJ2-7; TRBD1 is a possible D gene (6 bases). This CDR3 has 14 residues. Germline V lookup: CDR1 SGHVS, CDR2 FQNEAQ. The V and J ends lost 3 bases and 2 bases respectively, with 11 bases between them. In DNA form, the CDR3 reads TGTGCCAGCAGCTTGAACAGGGCCCCCTACGAGCAGTACTTC. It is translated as CASSLNRAPYEQYF. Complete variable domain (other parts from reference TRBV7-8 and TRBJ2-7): GAGVSQSPRYKVAKRGQDVALRCDPISGHVSLFWYQQALGQGPEFLTYFQNEAQLDKSGLPSDRFFAERPEGSVSTLKIQRTQQEDSAVYLCASSLNRAPYEQYFGPGTRLTVT.

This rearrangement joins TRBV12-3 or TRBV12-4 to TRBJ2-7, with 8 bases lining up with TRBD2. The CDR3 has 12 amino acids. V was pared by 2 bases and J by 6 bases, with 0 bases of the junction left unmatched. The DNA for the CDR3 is TGTGCCAGCAGTTTAAGCGGGGGCGAGCAGTACTTC. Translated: CASSLSGGEQYF.

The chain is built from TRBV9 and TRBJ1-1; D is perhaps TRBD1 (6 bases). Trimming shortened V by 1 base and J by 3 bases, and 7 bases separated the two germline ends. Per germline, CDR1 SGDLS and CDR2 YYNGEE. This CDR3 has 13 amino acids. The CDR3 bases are TGTGCCAGCAGCGTAACAGGGTACACTGAAGCTTTCTTT. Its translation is CASSVTGYTEAFF.

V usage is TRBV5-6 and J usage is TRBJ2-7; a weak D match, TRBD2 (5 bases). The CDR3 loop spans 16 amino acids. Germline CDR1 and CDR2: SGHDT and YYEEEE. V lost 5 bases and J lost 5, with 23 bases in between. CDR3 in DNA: TGTGCCAGCAGTCCCGGGGTAGGGTTTACGAGAAACGAGCAGTACTTC. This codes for CASSPGVGFTRNEQYF.

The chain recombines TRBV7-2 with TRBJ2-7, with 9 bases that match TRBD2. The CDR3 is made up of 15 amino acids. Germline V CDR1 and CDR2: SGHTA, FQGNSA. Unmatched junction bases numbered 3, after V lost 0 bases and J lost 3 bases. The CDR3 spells CASSLAGTSNYEQYF. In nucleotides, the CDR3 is TGTGCCAGCAGCTTAGCCGGGACTAGCAACTACGAGCAGTACTTC.

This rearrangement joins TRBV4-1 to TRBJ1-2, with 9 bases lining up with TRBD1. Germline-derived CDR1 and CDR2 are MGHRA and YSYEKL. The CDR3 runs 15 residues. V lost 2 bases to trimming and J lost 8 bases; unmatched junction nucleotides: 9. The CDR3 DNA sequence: TGCGCCAGCAGCCAACCGGGACAGGGATTATGGGGCTACACCTTC. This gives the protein CASSQPGQGLWGYTF.

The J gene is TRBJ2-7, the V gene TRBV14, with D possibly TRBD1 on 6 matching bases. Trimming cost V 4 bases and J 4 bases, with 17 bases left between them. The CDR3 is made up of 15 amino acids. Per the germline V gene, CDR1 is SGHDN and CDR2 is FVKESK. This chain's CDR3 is CASSRNRDIGYEQYF. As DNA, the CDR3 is TGTGCCAGCAGCCGAAACCGGGACATCGGATACGAGCAGTACTTC.

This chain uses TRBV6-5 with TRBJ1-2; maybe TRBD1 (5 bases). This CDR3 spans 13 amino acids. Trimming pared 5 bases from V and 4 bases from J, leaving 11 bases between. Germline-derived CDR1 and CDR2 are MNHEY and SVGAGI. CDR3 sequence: CASSLREGYGYTF. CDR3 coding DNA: TGTGCCAGCAGTCTCAGGGAGGGCTATGGCTACACCTTC.

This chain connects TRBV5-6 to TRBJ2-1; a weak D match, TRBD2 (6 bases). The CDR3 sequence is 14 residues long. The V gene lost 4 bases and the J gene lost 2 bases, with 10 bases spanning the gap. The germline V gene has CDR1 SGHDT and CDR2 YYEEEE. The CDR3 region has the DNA TGTGCCAGCAGCCTACAGCGGGCCTACAATGAGCAGTTCTTC. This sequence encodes CASSLQRAYNEQFF.

Here the CDR3 DNA reads TGTGCCAGCAGCTTGTTGCTGGCGGGAGGAGGGACCTACAATGAGCAGTTCTTC. It is translated as CASSLLLAGGGTYNEQFF. The chain couples TRBV5-4 to TRBJ2-1; TRBD2 agrees at 8 bases. The germline V gene encodes CDR1 SGHNT and CDR2 YYREEE (reference sequence). This CDR3 has 18 amino acids. V trimming: 1 base; J trimming: 2 bases; junction bases outside the gene matches: 11.

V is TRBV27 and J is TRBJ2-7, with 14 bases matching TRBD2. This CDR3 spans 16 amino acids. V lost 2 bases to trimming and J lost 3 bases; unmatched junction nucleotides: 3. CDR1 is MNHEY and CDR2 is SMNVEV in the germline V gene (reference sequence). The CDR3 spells CASSLGGTSGSYEQYF. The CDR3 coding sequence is TGTGCCAGCAGTTTAGGCGGGACTAGCGGGAGCTACGAGCAGTACTTC.

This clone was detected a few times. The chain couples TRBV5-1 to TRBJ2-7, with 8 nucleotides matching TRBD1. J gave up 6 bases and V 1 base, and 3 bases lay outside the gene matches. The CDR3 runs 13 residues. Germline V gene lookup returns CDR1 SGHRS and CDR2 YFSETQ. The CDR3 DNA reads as TGCGCCAGCAGCTTGTCGCAGGGGGCCGAGCAGTACTTC. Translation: CASSLSQGAEQYF.

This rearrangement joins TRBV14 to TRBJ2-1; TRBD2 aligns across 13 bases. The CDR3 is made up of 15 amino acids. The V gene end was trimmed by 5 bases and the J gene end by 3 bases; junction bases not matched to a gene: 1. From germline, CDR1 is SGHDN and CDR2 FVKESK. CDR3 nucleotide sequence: TGTGCCAGCAGCAGACTAGCGGGGGGCTACAATGAGCAGTTCTTC. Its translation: CASSRLAGGYNEQFF. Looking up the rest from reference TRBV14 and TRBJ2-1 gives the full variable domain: EAGVTQFPSHSVIEKGQTVTLRCDPISGHDNLYWYRRVMGKEIKFLLHFVKESKQDESGMPNNRFLAERTGGTYSTLKVQPAELEDSGVYFCASSRLAGGYNEQFFGPGTRLTVL.

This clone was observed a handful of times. CDR3 nucleotide sequence: TGCGCCAGCAGCAAGGACACAGCGAACACCGGGGAGCTGTTTTTT. It is translated as CASSKDTANTGELFF. The V and J genes are TRBV5-1 and TRBJ2-2, with D maybe TRBD1 (5 bases). The CDR3 sequence is 15 residues long. The ends were cut back, 4 bases at V and 0 bases at J, with 10 bases in the middle. The germline CDR1 and CDR2 sequences are SGHRS and YFSETQ.

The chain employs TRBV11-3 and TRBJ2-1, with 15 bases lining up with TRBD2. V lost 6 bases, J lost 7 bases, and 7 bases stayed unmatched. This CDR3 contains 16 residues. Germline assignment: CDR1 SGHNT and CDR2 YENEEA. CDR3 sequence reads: CASRLKGTSGRNEQFF. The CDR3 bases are TGTGCCAGCAGACTAAAAGGGACTAGCGGGAGGAATGAGCAGTTCTTC.

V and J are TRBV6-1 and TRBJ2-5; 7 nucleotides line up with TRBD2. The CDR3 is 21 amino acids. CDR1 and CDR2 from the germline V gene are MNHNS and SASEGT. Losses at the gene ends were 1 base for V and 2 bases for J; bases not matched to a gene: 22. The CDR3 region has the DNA TGTGCCAGCAGTGAAGGGGGGGTCGGTTCAGCCTGGCGGGAGAGGCAAGAGACCCAGTACTTC. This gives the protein CASSEGGVGSAWRERQETQYF.

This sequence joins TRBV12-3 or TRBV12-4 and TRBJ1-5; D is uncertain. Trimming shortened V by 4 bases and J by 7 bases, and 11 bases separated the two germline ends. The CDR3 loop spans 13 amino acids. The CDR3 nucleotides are TGTGCCAGCAGTTCTCGAGCGGAACAGCCCCAGCATTTT. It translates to CASSSRAEQPQHF.

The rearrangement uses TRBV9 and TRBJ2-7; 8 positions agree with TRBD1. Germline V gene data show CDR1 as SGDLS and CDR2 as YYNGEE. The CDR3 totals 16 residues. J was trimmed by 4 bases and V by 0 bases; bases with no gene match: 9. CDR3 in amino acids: CASSVGQGALLYEQYF. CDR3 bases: TGTGCCAGCAGCGTAGGGCAGGGGGCTTTGCTATACGAGCAGTACTTC.

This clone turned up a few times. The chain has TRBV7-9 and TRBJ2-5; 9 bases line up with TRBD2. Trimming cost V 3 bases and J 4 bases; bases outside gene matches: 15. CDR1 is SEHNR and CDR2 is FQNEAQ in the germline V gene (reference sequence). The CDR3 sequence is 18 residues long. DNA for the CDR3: TGTGCCAGCAGCTTTAGAGGATTTGCGGGAGGGCCCGGAGAGACCCAGTACTTC. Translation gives CASSFRGFAGGPGETQYF.

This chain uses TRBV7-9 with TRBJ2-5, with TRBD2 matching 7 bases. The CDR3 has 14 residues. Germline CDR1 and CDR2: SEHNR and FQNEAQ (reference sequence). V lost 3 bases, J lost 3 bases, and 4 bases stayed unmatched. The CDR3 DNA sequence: TGTGCCAGCAGCTTCCCTGGGACTAAAGAGACCCAGTACTTC. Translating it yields CASSFPGTKETQYF.